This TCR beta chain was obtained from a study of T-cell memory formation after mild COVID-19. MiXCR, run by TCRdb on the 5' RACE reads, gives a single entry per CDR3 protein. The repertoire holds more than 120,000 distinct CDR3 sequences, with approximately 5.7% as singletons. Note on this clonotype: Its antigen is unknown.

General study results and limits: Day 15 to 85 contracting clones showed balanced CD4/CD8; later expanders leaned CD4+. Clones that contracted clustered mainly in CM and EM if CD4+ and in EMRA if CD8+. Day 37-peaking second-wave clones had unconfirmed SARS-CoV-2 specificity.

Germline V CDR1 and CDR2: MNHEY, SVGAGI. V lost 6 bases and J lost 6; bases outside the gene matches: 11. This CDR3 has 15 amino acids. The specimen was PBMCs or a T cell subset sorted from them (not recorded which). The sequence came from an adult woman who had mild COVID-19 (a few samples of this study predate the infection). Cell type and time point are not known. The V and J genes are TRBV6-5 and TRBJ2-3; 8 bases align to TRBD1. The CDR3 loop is CASSPFRGRTDTQYF. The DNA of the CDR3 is TGTGCCAGCAGCCCATTCAGGGGGCGGACGGATACGCAGTATTTT.